This TCR beta chain was sequenced for a study of T cell repertoires in cytomegalovirus infection. Study-wide background: HLA-B-restricted CMV epitopes that are well studied were used alongside recently identified HLA-C-restricted ones. Carrying CMV and the relevant HLA type showed in public TCR beta signatures. Study-wide results and caveats: Accumulated public TCR beta family frequency recognized individuals carrying CMV together with the relevant HLA. It was HLA-C-restricted CMV-specific TCR beta clonotypes that dominated the response ex vivo.

TCRdb reprocessed the reads via MiXCR and lists one record per CDR3 protein. The profile shows around 710,000 distinct CDR3 sequences, almost 30% of them singletons. This clonotype was recorded a few times. Its target is unknown. Germline CDR1 is MGHRA and CDR2 is YSYEKL. V shed 0 bases and J shed 0 bases, with 12 bases lying between them. This CDR3 contains 18 residues. The rearrangement uses TRBV4-1 and TRBJ2-6; D is uncertain. The sample in question was cultured CD8+ T cells from PBMCs, obtained from culture after CMV antigen stimulation. This TCR came from a human donor in good health (CMV status not recorded). Some clones in this sample may be carry-over from other donors' samples. CDR3 coding DNA: TGCGCCAGCAGCCAAGAGCGGAACAGATTCTCTGGGGCCAACGTCCTGACTTTC. Translated: CASSQERNRFSGANVLTF.